Shown below are 8 T cell receptor beta chains from a single sample sequenced in a study of T-cell reconstitution after alpha-beta-depleted transplantation in children. Researchers prepared the TCRbeta library using unique molecular identifiers, the study reports. TCRdb processed the PCR reads anew with MiXCR; each CDR3 protein has one entry. The sample yields hundreds of thousands of distinct CDR3 sequences, 23% seen once. The sample was PBMCs, mostly from graft donor cells, taken 360 days after TCRalphabeta/CD19-depleted stem cell transplant. The receptors originated from a boy younger than two who had a stem cell transplant for acute myeloid leukemia, so the T cells may come from the graft donor.

In its sample, this clonotype was seen a few times. This rearrangement joins TRBV6-5 to TRBJ2-1; TRBD2 might be the D (6 bases). The V gene's germline CDR1 is MNHEY and CDR2 SVGAGI. V lost 2 bases and J 1 base, leaving 9 bases between the germline ends. The CDR3 spans 15 residues. CDR3 amino acids: CASSYLGGSYNEQFF. The CDR3, as DNA: TGTGCCAGCAGTTACCTGGGGGGATCCTACAATGAGCAGTTCTTC.

This clonotype has ten or more counts. The chain employs TRBV20-1 and TRBJ2-1, with 14 bases identical to TRBD2. The CDR3 extends over 18 amino acids. The germline V gene encodes CDR1 DFQATT and CDR2 SNEGSKA (reference sequence). Trimming took 6 bases from V and 4 from J; bases not matched to a gene: 14. The CDR3 sequence: CSAYLGLAGGRDYNEQFF. In DNA form, the CDR3 reads TGCAGTGCCTACCTAGGACTAGCGGGGGGCCGAGATTACAATGAGCAGTTCTTC.

This clonotype appeared a few times. V usage is TRBV10-3 and J usage is TRBJ2-7; no clear D gene. The germline CDR1 and CDR2 sequences are ENHRY and SYGVKD. V was shortened by 2 bases and J by 2 bases, with 10 bases between the two germline ends. This CDR3 is 14 amino acids long. Here the CDR3 reads CAISEAVGPYEQYV. DNA for the CDR3: TGTGCCATCAGTGAGGCGGTGGGCCCCTACGAGCAGTACGTC.

The rearrangement joins TRBV4-3 to TRBJ2-7; 8 bases are a match to TRBD2. The germline gives CDR1 LGHNA, CDR2 YSLEER. V was pared by 0 bases and J by 6 bases, with 7 bases of the junction left unmatched. This CDR3 has 15 amino acids. In DNA, the CDR3 is TGCGCCAGCAGCCAAGATCGAGCTGGGACTAGCGAGCAGTACTTC. This sequence encodes CASSQDRAGTSEQYF.

The chain joins TRBV7-2 to TRBJ2-2, with a tentative D call TRBD1 (6 bases). Between the trimmed V and J ends, which lost 5 bases and 3 bases, there was a span of 10 bases. This CDR3 region has 14 residues. CDR1 SGHTA and CDR2 FQGNSA come from the germline V gene. CDR3 coding DNA: TGTGCCAGCAGCAACAGGGCGGACACCGGGGAGCTGTTTTTT. It codes for CASSNRADTGELFF.

There are a few counts of this clonotype. This rearrangement joins TRBV20-1 to TRBJ2-5, with a possible D match to TRBD1 (6 bases). The V end was cut by 5 bases, the J end by 1 base, with 11 bases between. The germline V gene encodes CDR1 DFQATT and CDR2 SNEGSKA (reference sequence). The CDR3 has 13 amino acids. DNA for the CDR3: TGCAGTGCTTCCTGGACAGCCCAAGAGACCCAGTACTTC. This codes for CSASWTAQETQYF.

In its sample, this clonotype was seen many times. The chain combines TRBV7-2 with TRBJ1-6; 10 positions agree with TRBD1. The V segment lost 2 bases and the J segment 10 bases; nucleotides outside the gene matches: 8. Germline V gene data show CDR1 as SGHTA and CDR2 as FQGNSA. This CDR3 is 16 amino acids long. The CDR3 DNA follows: TGTGCCAGCAGCTTAAATTTCGACAGGGGGCAATCACCCCTCCACTTT. Its translation is CASSLNFDRGQSPLHF.

To note about this clonotype: At one boundary the junction diverges from the germline segment, which might be a read error. This sequence joins TRBV20-1 and TRBJ2-7; 11 bases are a match to TRBD1. CDR1 DFQATT and CDR2 SNEGSKA come from the germline V gene (reference sequence). This CDR3 spans 15 amino acids. The CDR3 region is CNARGIGTGGYEQYF. The CDR3 region has the DNA TGCAATGCTAGGGGCATTGGGACAGGGGGCTACGAGCAGTACTTC.